This T cell receptor (beta chain) was identified during a study of shared clonotypes between healthy human individuals. Study-wide background: The composition of the donors was two women and a few men aged 18 to 49.

This CDR3 is 15 amino acids long. Germline CDR1 and CDR2: MDHEN and SYDVKM. V shed 7 bases and J shed 4 bases, with 17 bases lying between them. At a deep level, the assay was run. Method: immunoSEQ multiplex PCR; TCRdb's copy keeps in-frame clones and lacks some. The repertoire holds around 600,000 clones, about 96% seen once, with less than 0.065% in the top ten. Study-level findings and limits: Donor clonotype sharing was expected to depend on sequencing depth.

About this clone: What it recognizes is unknown.

The rearrangement links TRBV28 to TRBJ1-5; D gene uncertain. Sequenced sample: naive CD4+ T cells sorted from blood. Subset indicated: CD45RA+ positively selected. This TCR was recovered from a young woman in good health. The CDR3 DNA follows: TGTGCCAGCAACGGAGGCGGTACAGCAAATCAGCCCCAGCATTTT. Its translation is CASNGGGTANQPQHF.